Described below is a single TCR beta chain sequence and its context. This clonotype has just a few counts. This receptor's antigen is unknown. Within one base of it there is no much larger clone, and no base qualities were kept. The data derive from a study of human T cells and chemical hapten exposure (dated by TCRdb to the early 2020s). Some background on the complete study: Libraries were combined into a pool for sequencing, and differences in TCR yield between samples came mainly from small differences in library volumes within the pool. Peripheral blood TCR repertoire changes were tracked in vivo in alopecia patients during primary and secondary sensitization to the hapten diphenylcyclopropenone (DPC). For every blood RNA sample, sequencing covered both the TCR alpha and TCR beta chains.

Total RNA was extracted from unfractionated whole blood collected in Tempus Blood RNA tubes. Five or six healthy volunteers served as TCR sequencing controls and were bled at day 0, 2 weeks and 6 weeks. Library preparation employed 5' RACE. Sequencing instrument: Illumina MiSeq. During library preparation, unique molecular identifiers were attached to individual cDNA molecules so that TCRs could be counted in a quantitative, reproducible way. The paper's data handling went like this. Samples had a median of roughly 100,000 TCRs, with a range from roughly 23,224 to 750,000. The Decombinator software suite was used to annotate V, J and CDR3 in the TCR reads. To make PS versus PT1 abundance plots, every sample was subsampled to the same number of TCRs (28,000). TCRs were defined as expanded if absent before sensitization and observed at least eight times at the 2-week time point. The public reads were reprocessed in TCRdb via fastp at Q25 and MiXCR, keeping in-frame beta chains. Every distinct CDR3 protein forms one entry, paired with its most common genes and DNA. What appears here as the V and J calls and clone size reflects TCRdb's work, not the paper's. The sample profile shows tens of thousands of distinct CDR3 sequences; about 8.4% of them were found once. The ten most abundant clones make up around 2.3% of the sample.

What the study reported, not specific to this receptor: After repeated subsampling, changes were observed in the strength of the expansion versus patch-test correlation and in the threshold at which the correlation became significant. No change with DPC sensitization was found in the number of TCRs above 1 in 1000 frequency, and no evidence of global repertoire structure alterations was found.

The clonotype was recovered from a male donor in good health.

The CDR3 sequence is CASSLDRSGETQYF. The nucleotide sequence is TGTGCCAGCAGTTTGGACAGGAGCGGAGAGACCCAGTACTTC. This receptor chain uses TRBV6-5 and TRBJ2-5; TRBD1 fits 7 bases in the junction. Taken from the germline V gene, the CDR1 and CDR2 loops are MNHEY and SVGAGI. There are 14 amino acids in the CDR3, from cysteine to phenylalanine inclusive. Only the CDR3 part of the read is kept: 42 bases, read in frame from the first base. Ends trimmed: V by 4 bases, J by 4 bases; bases unmatched to a gene: 6.